These 14 T cell receptor beta chains originate from one sample sequenced in a study of neoadjuvant anti-PD-1 for oral cavity cancer (TCRdb year 2021). Library creation used the immunoSEQ multiplex PCR assay. Not all clones reach the TCRdb copy of this immuneACCESS table, which keeps in-frame sequences only. Checked studies attribute under half of the gap to unresolved V genes and leave the rest unexplained. Here the sample has some 6,900 clones; around 75% occur a single time. The top ten hold over 3% of the sample. The sample's time point label is to be understood as: before neoadjuvant nivolumab. Sequenced here: PBMCs, sampled before nivolumab (anti-PD-1) treatment. The receptors derive from a person aged 35 to 85 with oral cavity squamous cell carcinoma.

This chain links TRBV5-6 with TRBJ2-2; D remains unclear. Trimming stripped 1 base from V and 8 bases from J, with 6 bases between. The CDR3 is 12 amino acids. Germline V gene sequence: CDR1 SGHDT, CDR2 YYEEEE. The chain's CDR3 is CASSLTLGELFF. The CDR3 coding sequence is TGTGCCAGCAGCTTGACTCTAGGGGAGCTGTTTTTT.

V gene TRBV5-1 combines with J gene TRBJ2-1; the match to TRBD1 covers 9 bases. Germline CDR1 and CDR2: SGHRS and YFSETQ. The V segment lost 0 bases and the J segment 6 bases; nucleotides outside the gene matches: 7. CDR3 length: 16 amino acids. CDR3 DNA sequence: TGCGCCAGCAGCTTGGTAGGGGACAGGGCCGTCAATGAGCAGTTCTTC. Its protein product is CASSLVGDRAVNEQFF. The variable domain in full, with the rest retrieved from reference TRBV5-1 and TRBJ2-1, is KAGVTQTPRYLIKTRGQQVTLSCSPISGHRSVSWYQQTPGQGLQFLFEYFSETQRNKGNFPGRFSGRQFSNSRSEMNVSTLELGDSALYLCASSLVGDRAVNEQFFGPGTRLTVL.

The V call is TRBV10-3, the J call TRBJ1-2; maybe TRBD1 (6 bases). The CDR3 extends over 13 amino acids. V gave up 3 bases and J gave up 8 bases, with 13 bases separating them. CDR1 and CDR2 (germline): ENHRY, SYGVKD. The CDR3 DNA sequence: TGTGCCATCAGTGAAACGGGCAGGGGCGGCTACACCTTC. It encodes CAISETGRGGYTF.

This clone was recorded once. V is TRBV27 and J is TRBJ1-2; 7 nucleotides line up with TRBD1. CDR1 and CDR2 from the germline V gene are MNHEY and SMNVEV (reference sequence). The CDR3 extends over 14 amino acids. J lost 7 bases, V lost 3 bases, and 8 bases had no gene match. CDR3 in DNA: TGTGCCAGCAGTTTTAGAGAGGGGGCCTCTGGCTACACCTTC. Encoded protein: CASSFREGASGYTF.

This clone has only one observation. This chain uses TRBV11-2 with TRBJ2-2; 8 nucleotides agree with TRBD2. CDR1 and CDR2 (germline): SGHAT, FQNNGV. The CDR3 is 17 residues long. V gave up 1 base and J gave up 6 bases; unmatched junction bases: 10. The DNA of the CDR3 is TGTGCCAGCAGCTTAGCACCATGGACTAGCCGCGCCGGGGAGCTGTTTTTT. This translates into CASSLAPWTSRAGELFF.

This clone has only a few counts. V usage is TRBV19 and J usage is TRBJ1-6; the match to TRBD1 covers 7 bases. Germline V gene sequence: CDR1 LNHDA, CDR2 SQIVND (reference sequence). CDR3 length equals 14 residues. Unmatched junction bases numbered 4, after V lost 6 bases and J lost 5 bases. The CDR3 is CASRRQGDNSPLHF. DNA for the CDR3: TGTGCCAGTAGGCGACAGGGTGATAATTCACCCCTCCACTTT.

This chain uses TRBV5-4 with TRBJ2-5; TRBD2 aligns across 9 bases. Germline CDR1 and CDR2: SGHNT and YYREEE (reference sequence). Germline trimming cut 4 bases from V and 5 bases from J; bases unmatched to any gene: 3. The CDR3 is made up of 13 amino acids. In nucleotides, the CDR3 is TGTGCCAGCAGCATAGCGGGGGAGGAGACCCAGTACTTC. It translates to CASSIAGEETQYF.

This chain connects TRBV30 to TRBJ1-5; 7 positions agree with TRBD1. V shed 2 bases and J 0 bases; nucleotides not matched to a gene: 10. The CDR3 is 17 amino acids. CDR1 GTSNPN and CDR2 SVGIG come from the germline V gene (reference sequence). The CDR3 protein is CAWSPIRGPYSNQPQHF. CDR3 in DNA: TGTGCCTGGAGTCCCATAAGGGGGCCGTATAGCAATCAGCCCCAGCATTTT.

The chain recombines TRBV19 with TRBJ2-7, with TRBD1 identical over 12 bases. CDR1 LNHDA and CDR2 SQIVND come from the germline V gene (reference sequence). V shed 5 bases and J 3 bases; nucleotides not matched to a gene: 5. The length of the CDR3 is 15 residues. The CDR3 here is CASSPGQGANYEQYF. The CDR3 DNA reads as TGTGCCAGTAGTCCGGGACAGGGGGCAAACTACGAGCAGTACTTC.

V and J are TRBV5-1 and TRBJ1-5, with unresolved D. The ends were cut back, 4 bases at V and 1 base at J, with 15 bases in the middle. The CDR3 has 16 amino acids. From germline, CDR1 is SGHRS and CDR2 YFSETQ. CDR3: CASSPSGVYSNQPQHF. CDR3 coding DNA: TGCGCCAGCAGCCCCAGTGGGGTCTACAGCAATCAGCCCCAGCATTTT.

The chain recombines TRBV2 with TRBJ1-1; possible D gene TRBD1, 6 bases. Germline V CDR1 and CDR2: SNHLY, FYNNEI. Trimming took 6 bases from V and 2 from J, leaving 10 bases between them. There are 13 residues in the CDR3. The CDR3 region is CASSADRNTEAFF. The CDR3 DNA sequence: TGTGCCAGCAGCGCGGACAGAAACACTGAAGCTTTCTTT.

This clone was seen once. V is TRBV29-1 and J is TRBJ2-1; D unresolved. Looked up from germline, CDR1 is SQVTM and CDR2 is ANQGSEA. CDR3 length: 13 amino acids. Trimming took 0 bases from V and 8 from J, leaving 11 bases between them. The CDR3: CSVEDPGWDEQFF. The DNA for the CDR3 is TGCAGCGTTGAAGACCCCGGGTGGGATGAGCAGTTCTTC.

V usage is TRBV11-2 and J usage is TRBJ2-1; either TRBD1 or TRBD2 may fit D (7 bases each). The germline V and J ends were trimmed by 1 base and 9 bases, with 19 bases remaining between them. This CDR3 is built from 16 residues. Germline CDR1 reads SGHAT; CDR2 reads FQNNGV. The CDR3 loop is CASSLAVFSGGGEQFF. The DNA for the CDR3 is TGTGCCAGCAGCTTAGCCGTGTTCTCAGGGGGGGGTGAGCAGTTCTTC.

The chain recombines TRBV10-3 with TRBJ2-2; D gene unclear. The CDR3 has 12 residues. Germline assignment: CDR1 ENHRY and CDR2 SYGVKD. Trimming shortened V by 10 bases and J by 2 bases, and 8 bases separated the two germline ends. CDR3 nucleotides: TGTGCCACCCACAGTAACACCGGGGAGCTGTTTTTT. Translated: CATHSNTGELFF.